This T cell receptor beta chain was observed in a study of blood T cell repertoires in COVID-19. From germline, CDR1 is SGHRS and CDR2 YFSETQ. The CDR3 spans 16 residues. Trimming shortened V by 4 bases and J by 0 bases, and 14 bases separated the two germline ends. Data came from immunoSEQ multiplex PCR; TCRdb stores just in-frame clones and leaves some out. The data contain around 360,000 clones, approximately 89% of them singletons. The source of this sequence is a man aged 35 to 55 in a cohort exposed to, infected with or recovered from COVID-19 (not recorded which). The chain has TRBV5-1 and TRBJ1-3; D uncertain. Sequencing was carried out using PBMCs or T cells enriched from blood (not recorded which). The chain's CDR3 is CASSPSRGSSGNTIYF. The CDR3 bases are TGCGCCAGCAGCCCGAGTCGCGGGAGCTCTGGAAACACCATATATTTT.